Each of the 25 T cell receptor beta chains below was sequenced from the same sample in a study of blood T cell repertoires in COVID-19. The protocol was immunoSEQ multiplex PCR, while the TCRdb copy is restricted to in-frame clones and leaves out a portion. Of fewer than 200,000 clones listed, 88% were seen once; the top ten hold roughly 25%. Material for sequencing was peripheral blood. The receptors shown here come from a man in his fifties or sixties with acute or convalescent COVID-19.

This chain links TRBV19 with TRBJ1-1, with 10 nucleotides matching TRBD1. V trimming: 10 bases; J trimming: 5 bases; junction bases outside the gene matches: 10. There are 14 residues in the CDR3. Germline V gene lookup returns CDR1 LNHDA and CDR2 SQIVND (reference sequence). This CDR3 is CATQGRGQGTEAFF. CDR3 sequence (DNA): TGTGCCACCCAAGGGAGGGGACAGGGGACTGAAGCTTTCTTT.

This sequence joins TRBV14 and TRBJ1-2; 10 positions agree with TRBD1. The CDR3 has 14 residues. Germline V lookup: CDR1 SGHDN, CDR2 FVKESK. V shed 2 bases, J shed 7 bases, and the junction held 4 bases outside the gene matches. CDR3 residues: CASSQSGQGSGYTF. For the CDR3, the DNA is TGTGCCAGCAGCCAATCGGGACAGGGGAGTGGCTACACCTTC.

The gene calls are TRBV6-5 and TRBJ2-7, with 11 bases that match TRBD1. The CDR3 is 14 residues long. Germline V CDR1 and CDR2: MNHEY, SVGAGI. Trimming at V came to 6 bases and at J to 4 bases, leaving 5 bases not matched to a gene. Written as DNA, the CDR3 is TGTGCCAGCAGACGGACAGGGGGCTATTACGAGCAGTACTTC. It yields the protein CASRRTGGYYEQYF.

The V call is TRBV12-3 or TRBV12-4, the J call TRBJ1-2; no definite D call. There are 13 residues in the CDR3. The germline V and J ends were trimmed by 5 bases and 4 bases, with 11 bases remaining between them. For the CDR3, the DNA is TGTGCCAGCAGTCCGTCTGGCGGCTATGGCTACACCTTC. Encoded protein: CASSPSGGYGYTF.

The chain has TRBV9 and TRBJ2-7, with D uncertain. Germline V lookup: CDR1 SGDLS, CDR2 YYNGEE. The CDR3 is 13 amino acids. V was cut by 1 base and J by 3 bases, with 8 bases left in between. CDR3 DNA sequence: TGTGCCAGCAGCGTAAATCTCTTCTACGAGCAGTACGTC. It is translated as CASSVNLFYEQYV.

The gene calls are TRBV5-1 and TRBJ1-5; D is unclear. CDR3 size: 14 residues. The germline V gene encodes CDR1 SGHRS and CDR2 YFSETQ. The V end was cut by 0 bases, the J end by 4 bases, with 8 bases between. In DNA form, the CDR3 reads TGCGCCAGCAGCTTGGAAACGGGAAATCAGCCCCAGCATTTT. It specifies CASSLETGNQPQHF.

This rearrangement joins TRBV7-8 to TRBJ2-5; D is ambiguous. V lost 5 bases and J lost 1, with 11 bases in between. The V gene's germline CDR1 is SGHVS and CDR2 FQNEAQ. The CDR3 sequence is 14 residues long. This CDR3 reads CASSPLTSQETQYF. The DNA for the CDR3 is TGTGCCAGCAGCCCCCTAACCTCCCAAGAGACCCAGTACTTC.

This clone was observed a single time. This sequence joins TRBV7-9 and TRBJ1-1; 7 nucleotides match TRBD1. The V gene's germline CDR1 is SEHNR and CDR2 FQNEAQ (reference sequence). This CDR3 comprises 14 residues. V dropped 4 bases and J dropped 4; count of bases not matched to a gene: 6. The CDR3 spells CASSSPSGGTEAFF. Written as DNA, the CDR3 is TGTGCCAGCAGCTCCCCTTCAGGGGGCACTGAAGCTTTCTTT. The variable domain in full, with the rest retrieved from reference TRBV7-9 and TRBJ1-1, is DTGVSQNPRHKITKRGQNVTFRCDPISEHNRLYWYRQTLGQGPEFLTYFQNEAQLEKSRLLSDRFSAERPKGSFSTLEIQRTEQGDSAMYLCASSSPSGGTEAFFGQGTRLTVV.

This clone was observed a single time. V and J are TRBV19 and TRBJ1-3; D possibly corresponds to TRBD1 (5 bases). Germline V lookup: CDR1 LNHDA, CDR2 SQIVND (reference sequence). The length of the CDR3 is 16 residues. The germline V and J ends were trimmed by 0 bases and 0 bases, with 9 bases remaining between them. CDR3 DNA sequence: TGTGCCAGTAGTATAGAAACAGGCCTCTCTGGAAACACCATATATTTT. Translating it yields CASSIETGLSGNTIYF.

V usage is TRBV5-4 and J usage is TRBJ2-3, with 12 bases that match TRBD2. The CDR3 is 15 amino acids. V lost 4 bases and J lost 6; bases outside the gene matches: 6. Germline V CDR1 and CDR2: SGHNT, YYREEE (reference sequence). The CDR3 nucleotides read TGTGCCAGCAGCCCTGGGACTAGCGGGCCGGATACGCAGTATTTT. Its protein is CASSPGTSGPDTQYF.

V usage is TRBV6-1 and J usage is TRBJ2-1, with 7 bases matching TRBD1. The CDR3 spans 15 residues. Germline V gene lookup returns CDR1 MNHNS and CDR2 SASEGT. The V gene end was trimmed by 2 bases and the J gene end by 9 bases; junction bases not matched to a gene: 10. The CDR3, as DNA: TGTGCCAGCAGTGAACGTGGCAGGGGGAGTGGTGAGCAGTTCTTC. Amino acid sequence: CASSERGRGSGEQFF.

In its sample, this clone was seen a few times. The gene calls are TRBV11-3 and TRBJ2-7; 8 bases match TRBD1. Germline CDR1 SGHNT, CDR2 YENEEA. The J segment lost 2 bases and the V segment lost 5 bases, leaving 8 bases of the junction unmatched. The length of the CDR3 is 15 residues. CDR3 DNA: TGTGCCAGCAGCCGATCGGGGACAGGCACCTACGAGCAGTACTTC. Amino acids: CASSRSGTGTYEQYF.

This chain links TRBV7-9 with TRBJ1-1; the match to TRBD1 covers 8 bases. V lost 7 bases, J lost 7 bases, and 8 bases stayed unmatched. There are 13 residues in the CDR3. Germline CDR1 and CDR2: SEHNR and FQNEAQ (reference sequence). The CDR3 loop reads CASTHSGTGEAFF. The CDR3 DNA reads TGTGCCAGCACACATTCTGGGACAGGTGAAGCTTTCTTT.

J is TRBJ2-1 and V is TRBV5-1, with TRBD1 as a possible D gene (6 bases). V lost 5 bases to trimming and J lost 5 bases, with 17 bases between them. The CDR3 totals 15 residues. Per the germline V gene, CDR1 is SGHRS and CDR2 is YFSETQ. The CDR3 protein is CASRVPGDGNNEQFF. CDR3 bases: TGCGCCAGCAGGGTTCCAGGGGACGGTAACAATGAGCAGTTCTTC.

This clone was seen once. The chain recombines TRBV27 with TRBJ1-1; the D is unclear. Trimming removed 5 bases at V and 2 bases at J, with 18 bases between. This CDR3 region has 16 residues. Germline CDR1 and CDR2: MNHEY and SMNVEV (reference sequence). The CDR3 loop is CASSRGGLSGNTEAFF. As DNA, the CDR3 is TGTGCCAGCAGTCGAGGAGGGTTAAGTGGAAACACTGAAGCTTTCTTT.

The chain combines TRBV5-1 with TRBJ1-4; TRBD1 aligns across 10 bases. The CDR3 covers 15 residues. The germline CDR1 and CDR2 sequences are SGHRS and YFSETQ. V dropped 0 bases and J dropped 8; count of bases not matched to a gene: 4. The CDR3: CASSLEGQGSEKLFF. The CDR3, as DNA: TGCGCCAGCAGCTTGGAGGGACAGGGGAGCGAAAAACTGTTTTTT.

This chain uses TRBV9 with TRBJ2-1, with D possibly TRBD1 on 6 matching bases. CDR3 length: 13 residues. CDR1 is SGDLS and CDR2 is YYNGEE in the germline V gene. V lost 3 bases and J 10 bases, leaving 14 bases between the germline ends. The CDR3 sequence: CASSASTQGEQFF. The CDR3, as DNA: TGTGCCAGCAGCGCCTCTACACAGGGAGAGCAGTTCTTC. Supplemented by reference TRBV9 and TRBJ2-1, the full variable domain reads DSGVTQTPKHLITATGQRVTLRCSPRSGDLSVYWYQQSLDQGLQFLIQYYNGEERAKGNILERFSAQQFPDLHSELNLSSLELGDSALYFCASSASTQGEQFFGPGTRLTVL.

The chain employs TRBV30 and TRBJ1-1, with no clear D. Germline CDR1 GTSNPN, CDR2 SVGIG (reference sequence). Trimming cost V 2 bases and J 0 bases, with 4 bases left between them. The CDR3 is made up of 12 amino acids. In nucleotides, the CDR3 is TGTGCCTGGAGTCCCATGAACACTGAAGCTTTCTTT. Translating gives CAWSPMNTEAFF.

The CDR3 DNA follows: TGTGCCAGCAGTGACTTGACTAGCGGACGACAAGAGACCCAGTACTTC. Translation: CASSDLTSGRQETQYF. The chain couples TRBV6-4 to TRBJ2-5; 9 bases align to TRBD2. The CDR3 length is 16 residues. CDR1 and CDR2 (germline): MRHNA, SNTAGT. Trimming cost V 1 base and J 2 bases; bases outside gene matches: 5.

V is TRBV24-1 and J is TRBJ2-5; 7 nucleotides agree with TRBD1. The germline V gene has CDR1 KGHDR and CDR2 SFDVKD. The CDR3 runs 16 residues. Losses at the gene ends were 5 bases for V and 3 bases for J; bases not matched to a gene: 11. The CDR3 sequence: CATSAHWQGVEETQYF. The CDR3 DNA reads as TGTGCCACCAGTGCCCACTGGCAGGGGGTGGAAGAGACCCAGTACTTC.

The chain carries TRBV5-8 and TRBJ1-3; TRBD1 is a possible D gene (6 bases). Trimming left V 6 bases short and J 4 bases short, with 17 bases between. The CDR3 totals 15 residues. Germline loops: CDR1 SGHTS, CDR2 YDEGEE. This CDR3 is CASTSRGRLGNTIYF. The CDR3 DNA reads as TGTGCCAGCACCTCCAGGGGTAGGCTGGGAAACACCATATATTTT.

The rearrangement uses TRBV6-6 and TRBJ2-7; 10 nucleotides line up with TRBD2. The CDR3 covers 15 residues. Germline CDR1 reads MNHNY; CDR2 reads SVGAGI (reference sequence). Trimming at V came to 7 bases and at J to 11 bases, leaving 17 bases not matched to a gene. The CDR3 sequence: CASTPSGGAGGEKYV. For the CDR3, the DNA is TGTGCCAGCACCCCCAGCGGGGGGGCCGGGGGAGAAAAGTACGTC.

This sequence joins TRBV5-4 and TRBJ2-4, with TRBD1 matching 11 bases. The V segment lost 5 bases and the J segment 8 bases; nucleotides outside the gene matches: 3. The CDR3 spans 13 residues. CDR1 and CDR2 (germline): SGHNT, YYREEE (reference sequence). CDR3 residues: CASSGTGGDIQYF. The CDR3, as DNA: TGTGCCAGCAGTGGGACAGGGGGGGACATTCAGTACTTC.

V gene TRBV11-2 combines with J gene TRBJ1-4; D possibly corresponds to TRBD1 (5 bases). The CDR3 extends over 17 amino acids. CDR1 SGHAT and CDR2 FQNNGV come from the germline V gene. Between the trimmed V and J ends, which lost 5 bases and 4 bases, there was a span of 20 bases. The CDR3: CASSLGLLGAGNEKLFF. In DNA form, the CDR3 reads TGTGCCAGCAGCCTCGGACTACTCGGGGCCGGTAATGAAAAACTGTTTTTT.

This clone was detected only once. The rearrangement uses TRBV4-1 and TRBJ2-5, with D maybe TRBD2 (5 bases). This CDR3 spans 15 amino acids. Germline CDR1 and CDR2: MGHRA and YSYEKL. V lost 4 bases, J lost 1 base, and 13 bases lay in between. The CDR3 region is CASSPASRSQETQYF. The DNA of the CDR3 is TGCGCCAGCAGCCCAGCTAGCAGAAGCCAAGAGACCCAGTACTTC.